This record concerns one T cell receptor beta chain sequence. Its matching antigen is unknown. Measured with immunoSEQ multiplex PCR; TCRdb has only the in-frame clones, and not every one. The sample consists of about 2.4 million clones, roughly 92% of them appearing once. The source of the sample is a study of shared clonotypes between healthy human individuals. Study-wide background: The study enrolled a couple of women and three men aged 18 to 49. Each donor contributed plates that comprised three CD4 naive, three CD4 memory, two CD8 naive and one CD8 memory.

Whole-study results and caveats: It was anticipated that sequencing depth would influence how many clonotypes donors shared.

The sequenced sample consisted of naive CD4+ T cells sorted from blood. Subset: CD45RA+ positively selected. This receptor was identified in a man younger than 35 in good health.

The CDR3 region has the DNA TGTGCCAGTATGGGAGGGGGGGCTGAAGCTTTCTTT. This gives the protein CASMGGGAEAFF. The rearrangement uses TRBV19 and TRBJ1-1; weak D call: TRBD1 (6 bases). Germline values: CDR1 LNHDA, CDR2 SQIVND (reference sequence). The CDR3 runs to 12 residues. With 7 bases removed from V and 6 bases from J, the gap between germline ends came to 12 bases. The entire variable domain, with the rest obtained from reference TRBV19 and TRBJ1-1, is as follows: DGGITQSPKYLFRKEGQNVTLSCEQNLNHDAMYWYRQDPGQGLRLIYYSQIVNDFQKGDIAEGYSVSREKKESFPLTVTSAQKNPTAFYLCASMGGGAEAFFGQGTRLTVV.